This T cell receptor beta chain was found in a study of CD8+ T cells in alopecia areata. CDR3 length equals 14 residues. Germline V gene data show CDR1 as MNHEY and CDR2 as SVGAGI. Trimming took 6 bases from V and 7 from J, leaving 13 bases between them. TCR sequencing used cDNA made by reverse transcription of extracted RNA. Clones were read by immunoSEQ multiplex PCR, and TCRdb kept only the in-frame ones, dropping some. The sample consists of 200,000 to 250,000 clones, approximately 61% of them appearing once. The specimen comprised CD4+ T cells sorted from blood, sampled at week 0. The sequence derives from a human donor with alopecia areata. The V call is TRBV6-5, the J call TRBJ1-6, with a weak D call TRBD1 (5 bases). CDR3 sequence: CASRLGTENSPLHF. CDR3 bases: TGTGCCAGCAGGCTAGGGACGGAAAATTCACCCCTCCACTTT.